Below are 9 T cell receptor beta chains sequenced from a single sample in a study of T cells in women clearing cervical HPV infection. The table came from immunoSEQ multiplex PCR; TCRdb's copy has only in-frame clones and leaves some out. Its table records around 48,000 clones. Material: blood buffy coat. The receptors originated from a woman aged 18 to 75 with a cervical HPV16 infection that either progressed to CIN3+ or cleared (not recorded which).

A remark on this clone: The CDR3 end is not reached by the read, which stops 3 residues before it; the germline J gene fills it in. The genes are TRBV12-3 or TRBV12-4 and TRBJ1-2; 10 nucleotides line up with TRBD1. V was pared by 3 bases and J by 4 bases, with 14 bases of the junction left unmatched. This CDR3 is built from 18 residues. The sequenced part of the CDR3 DNA is TGTGCCAGCAGTTTTTGGCCGGGGAGACAGGGGGCCAGCTATGGC. Its translation is CASSFWPGRQGASYG. The full CDR3 reads CASSFWPGRQGASYGYTF.

Comments on this clone: The CDR3 end falls 3 residues outside the read, so it is completed with the germline J gene. The chain recombines TRBV4-2 with TRBJ2-1, with TRBD1 matching 7 bases. The germline V gene encodes CDR1 LGHNA and CDR2 YNFKEQ. V was pared by 4 bases and J by 6 bases, with 9 bases of the junction left unmatched. The CDR3 extends over 15 amino acids. The CDR3 sequence: CASSPRDSTFNEQFF. The DNA read from the CDR3 is TGTGCCAGCAGCCCCCGGGACAGCACCTTCAATGAG.

Notes on this clone: Read data end 3 residues before the CDR3 end; the end is taken from the germline J gene. This chain joins TRBV7-2 and TRBJ1-2, with a possible D match to TRBD1 (6 bases). V dropped 4 bases and J dropped 3 bases, with 12 bases sitting between them. Germline assignment: CDR1 SGHTA and CDR2 FQGNSA. This CDR3 has 14 residues. CDR3 DNA (partial): TGTGCCAGCAGCTCGGGGGGCACACACTATGGC. Translation gives CASSSGGTHYG. The whole CDR3 is CASSSGGTHYGYTF.

On this clone: The read ends 3 residues early relative to the CDR3; the germline J gene fills the gap. The chain is built from TRBV5-1 and TRBJ2-7; 12 bases line up with TRBD2. CDR3 length: 17 amino acids. Germline V lookup: CDR1 SGHRS, CDR2 YFSETQ. The J segment lost 0 bases and the V segment lost 7 bases, leaving 11 bases of the junction unmatched. Partial CDR3 DNA: TGCGCCAGCGGGCCGACTAGCGGGAGAGCAAGCTCCTACGAG. It translates to CASGPTSGRASSYE. The entire CDR3 reads CASGPTSGRASSYEQYF.

In regard to this clone: The sequenced fragment ends 3 residues before the CDR3 boundary, so the rest is inferred from the germline J gene. The J gene is TRBJ2-7, the V gene TRBV9; 7 bases fit TRBD1. Germline loops: CDR1 SGDLS, CDR2 YYNGEE. V lost 3 bases and J lost 3; bases outside the gene matches: 3. This CDR3 is 13 amino acids long. The CDR3 protein is CASSETGNYEQYF. CDR3 DNA, as far as it was read: TGTGCCAGCAGCGAGACAGGGAACTACGAG.

On this clone: The read gets to within 3 residues of the CDR3 end, and the germline J gene fills in the rest. V is TRBV19 and J is TRBJ1-5; weak D call: TRBD1 (6 bases). The V end was cut by 6 bases, the J end by 7 bases, with 16 bases between. The germline CDR1 and CDR2 sequences are LNHDA and SQIVND (reference sequence). The length of the CDR3 is 14 residues. The sequenced CDR3 bases are TGTGCCAGTAGGGGGGTGAAGGGGGTCCAGCCC. This translates into CASRGVKGVQP. The CDR3 reads in full as CASRGVKGVQPQHF.

Notes on this clone: The CDR3 is cut off 3 residues early in the read; its end comes from the germline J gene. The chain couples TRBV6-8 to TRBJ2-2; 7 positions match TRBD1. J lost 3 bases, V lost 7 bases, and 23 bases had no gene match. Per germline, CDR1 MNHGY and CDR2 SAAAGT. The CDR3 runs 20 residues. The CDR3 bases that were read are TGTGCCAGCACCCCCCCTGGATTTTGGACAGGACGCTTCGACACCGGGGAG. Translation gives CASTPPGFWTGRFDTGE. Given in full, the CDR3 is CASTPPGFWTGRFDTGELFF.

Remarks on this clone: The CDR3 goes on 3 residues after the read ends, and that part is filled in from the germline J gene. The J gene is TRBJ2-1, the V gene TRBV28; D may be TRBD1 (5 bases). Deletions cut 6 bases from V and 0 bases from J, with 15 bases between. Germline CDR1 reads MDHEN; CDR2 reads SYDVKM. CDR3 length: 16 residues. The DNA read from the CDR3 is TGTGCCAGCAGCCGCCTGACAGTTAGCTCCTACAATGAG. Translated: CASSRLTVSSYNE. The whole CDR3 region reads CASSRLTVSSYNEQFF.

Comments on this clone: The read is 3 residues too short to cover the CDR3 end, so that end is filled in from the germline J gene. V and J are TRBV7-9 and TRBJ1-5; no reliable D call. Trimming took off 1 base at V and 5 bases at J, with 9 bases between the two ends. From germline, CDR1 is SEHNR and CDR2 FQNEAQ (reference sequence). This CDR3 is 14 amino acids long. The CDR3 bases that were read are TGTGCCAGCAGCTTAGGATGGAGCGATCAGCCC. As protein: CASSLGWSDQP. The full CDR3 protein is CASSLGWSDQPQHF.